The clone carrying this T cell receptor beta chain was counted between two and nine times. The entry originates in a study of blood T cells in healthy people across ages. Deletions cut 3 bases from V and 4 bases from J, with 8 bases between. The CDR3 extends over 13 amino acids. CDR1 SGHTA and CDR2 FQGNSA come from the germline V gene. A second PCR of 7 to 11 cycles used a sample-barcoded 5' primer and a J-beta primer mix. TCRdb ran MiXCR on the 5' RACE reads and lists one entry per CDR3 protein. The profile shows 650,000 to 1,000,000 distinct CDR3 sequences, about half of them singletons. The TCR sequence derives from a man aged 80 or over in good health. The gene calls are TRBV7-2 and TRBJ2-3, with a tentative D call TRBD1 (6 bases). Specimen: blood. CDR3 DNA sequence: TGTGCCAGCAGCTTGGGACACGCAGATACGCAGTATTTT. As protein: CASSLGHADTQYF.